This is a list of T cell receptor beta chains from one sample in a study of blood T cell repertoires in COVID-19. The table came from immunoSEQ multiplex PCR; TCRdb's copy has only in-frame clones and leaves some out. The sample comprises 380,000 or so clones, approximately 77% of which are singletons, and about 1% rests with the top ten. The specimen was peripheral blood. The receptor set was obtained from a human donor with acute or convalescent COVID-19. The donor label of this sample is uncertain. Both conserved end residues are part of each CDR3. The D gene is left open where the match is weak. Clone size is not always given. Where it is, it says once, few, many or a class for expanded clones.

D gene: -; V gene: TRBV21-1; J gene: TRBJ2-7; clone size: -; CDR3 DNA: TGTGCCAGCAGCAAAGGGGCCGGCTCCTACGAGCAGTACTTC; CDR3 protein: CASSKGAGSYEQYF
D gene: TRBD1; V gene: TRBV18; J gene: TRBJ1-2; clone size: once; CDR3 DNA: TGTGCCAGCTCACTGGAGCGACAGGGTTCCTATGGCTACACCTTC; CDR3 protein: CASSLERQGSYGYTF
D gene: TRBD1; V gene: TRBV3-1/TRBV3-2; J gene: TRBJ2-1; clone size: -; CDR3 DNA: TGTGCCAGCAGCAGTAGGGGGCCTGAGCAGTTCTTC; CDR3 protein: CASSSRGPEQFF
D gene: -; V gene: TRBV6-5; J gene: TRBJ1-6; clone size: -; CDR3 DNA: TGTGCCAGCAGACAGCTAATAAATTCACCCCTCCACTTT; CDR3 protein: CASRQLINSPLHF
D gene: -; V gene: TRBV5-1; J gene: TRBJ2-2; clone size: -; CDR3 DNA: TGCGCCAGCAGCTTGGATCCCGCTAGACGGAACACCGGGGAGCTGTTTTTT; CDR3 protein: CASSLDPARRNTGELFF
D gene: -; V gene: TRBV19; J gene: TRBJ2-1; clone size: -; CDR3 DNA: TGTGCCAGTAGTAAGGGGAACTCCTACAATGAGCAGTTCTTC; CDR3 protein: CASSKGNSYNEQFF
D gene: -; V gene: TRBV29-1; J gene: TRBJ2-7; clone size: -; CDR3 DNA: TGCAGCGTTGAGGGGCAGGGTAGGCACGAGCAGTACTTC; CDR3 protein: CSVEGQGRHEQYF
D gene: -; V gene: TRBV5-4; J gene: TRBJ2-3; clone size: few; CDR3 DNA: TGTGCCAGCAGCGCCCCAGCCTCTAGCCTTTCTAGCACAGATACGCAGTATTTT; CDR3 protein: CASSAPASSLSSTDTQYF
D gene: -; V gene: TRBV9; J gene: TRBJ1-2; clone size: -; CDR3 DNA: TGTGCCAGCAGCCCAGCGGGGGGGCCCACGGGAGGCTACACCTTC; CDR3 protein: CASSPAGGPTGGYTF
D gene: -; V gene: TRBV5-1; J gene: TRBJ2-7; clone size: -; CDR3 DNA: TGCGCCAGCAGCTTCCTGACAGTAGGGGACGAGCAGTACTTC; CDR3 protein: CASSFLTVGDEQYF
D gene: TRBD1; V gene: TRBV5-4; J gene: TRBJ2-2; clone size: -; CDR3 DNA: TGTGCCAGCAGCAAACCGGGACAGGGGAAATCCGGGGAGCTGTTTTTT; CDR3 protein: CASSKPGQGKSGELFF
D gene: -; V gene: TRBV7-6; J gene: TRBJ2-1; clone size: once; CDR3 DNA: TGTGCCAGCAGCCCATGGAGCTCCTACAATGAGCAGTTCTTC; CDR3 protein: CASSPWSSYNEQFF
D gene: -; V gene: TRBV18; J gene: TRBJ2-7; clone size: -; CDR3 DNA: TGTGCCAGCTCACCACAACCTTCTAGCGACGAGCAGTACTTC; CDR3 protein: CASSPQPSSDEQYF
D gene: TRBD1; V gene: TRBV29-1; J gene: TRBJ2-7; clone size: -; CDR3 DNA: TGCAGCGTTAGGAGGGGACAGGGGAAGGAGTACGAGCAGTACTTC; CDR3 protein: CSVRRGQGKEYEQYF
D gene: -; V gene: TRBV7-9; J gene: TRBJ2-5; clone size: -; CDR3 DNA: TGTGCCAGCAGCTTACTGACGGAGCCGGCCGGTGAGACCCAGTACTTC; CDR3 protein: CASSLLTEPAGETQYF
D gene: TRBD2; V gene: TRBV11-2; J gene: TRBJ2-7; clone size: -; CDR3 DNA: TGTGCCAGCAGCCCCAGCGGGGGGGACTACGAGCAGTACTTC; CDR3 protein: CASSPSGGDYEQYF
D gene: -; V gene: TRBV5-4; J gene: TRBJ1-2; clone size: -; CDR3 DNA: TGTGCCAGCAGCTTGGGGACAGACTTCTATGGCTACACCTTC; CDR3 protein: CASSLGTDFYGYTF
D gene: -; V gene: TRBV24-1; J gene: TRBJ2-2; clone size: -; CDR3 DNA: TGTGCCACCAGTGATTCCGAACAGGGCCCTACCGGGGAGCTGTTTTTT; CDR3 protein: CATSDSEQGPTGELFF
D gene: TRBD2; V gene: TRBV11-2; J gene: TRBJ2-3; clone size: -; CDR3 DNA: TGTGCCAGCGGAACTAGCGGGGCCACAGATACGCAGTATTTT; CDR3 protein: CASGTSGATDTQYF
D gene: -; V gene: TRBV2; J gene: TRBJ1-5; clone size: -; CDR3 DNA: TGTGCCAGCAGACCCACAAGTCGAGGTCAGCCCCAGCATTTT; CDR3 protein: CASRPTSRGQPQHF
D gene: -; V gene: TRBV19; J gene: TRBJ2-7; clone size: -; CDR3 DNA: TGTGCCAGTGGGACCGGGACACTCTACGAGCAGTACTTC; CDR3 protein: CASGTGTLYEQYF
D gene: TRBD1; V gene: TRBV7-9; J gene: TRBJ1-2; clone size: few; CDR3 DNA: TGTGCCAGCACAGACAGGGATACTAACTATGGCTACACCTTC; CDR3 protein: CASTDRDTNYGYTF
D gene: TRBD2; V gene: TRBV9; J gene: TRBJ2-5; clone size: few; CDR3 DNA: TGTGCCAGCAGCCCCCAAGTTGGCGGGACTAAAGAGACCCAGTACTTC; CDR3 protein: CASSPQVGGTKETQYF
D gene: TRBD1; V gene: TRBV5-8; J gene: TRBJ1-4; clone size: -; CDR3 DNA: TGTGCCAGCAGCCGATGGGGACAGGGTGATGAAAAACTGTTTTTT; CDR3 protein: CASSRWGQGDEKLFF
D gene: -; V gene: TRBV25-1; J gene: TRBJ1-1; clone size: -; CDR3 DNA: TGTGCCAGCCTACCCCTAGGGCTGGGGACTCCTGAAGCTTTCTTT; CDR3 protein: CASLPLGLGTPEAFF
D gene: -; V gene: TRBV4-1; J gene: TRBJ1-6; clone size: -; CDR3 DNA: TGCGCCAGCAGCCTTACAGAAGTCTATAATTCACCCCTCCACTTT; CDR3 protein: CASSLTEVYNSPLHF
D gene: -; V gene: TRBV29-1; J gene: TRBJ2-3; clone size: -; CDR3 DNA: TGCAGCGTTGAGGGGCCCCAAGCCACAGATACGCAGTATTTT; CDR3 protein: CSVEGPQATDTQYF
D gene: -; V gene: TRBV6-5; J gene: TRBJ1-6; clone size: -; CDR3 DNA: TGTGCCAGCAGTTATAACAGAGATAATTCACCCCTCCACTTT; CDR3 protein: CASSYNRDNSPLHF
D gene: -; V gene: TRBV12-3/TRBV12-4; J gene: TRBJ1-1; clone size: -; CDR3 DNA: TGTGCCAGCAGAGTCACAGGGACCACTGAAGCTTTCTTT; CDR3 protein: CASRVTGTTEAFF
D gene: TRBD2; V gene: TRBV7-2; J gene: TRBJ2-5; clone size: -; CDR3 DNA: TGTGCCAGCAGCGTGCGGGGGACCTCCCTAGAGACCCAGTACTTC; CDR3 protein: CASSVRGTSLETQYF
D gene: TRBD1; V gene: TRBV5-1; J gene: TRBJ1-1; clone size: -; CDR3 DNA: TGCGCCAGCAGCTGGACAGGGAGGACTGAAGCTTTCTTT; CDR3 protein: CASSWTGRTEAFF
D gene: TRBD1; V gene: TRBV2; J gene: TRBJ2-5; clone size: -; CDR3 DNA: TGTGCCAGCATAGGGGGCTCACAAGAGACCCAGTACTTC; CDR3 protein: CASIGGSQETQYF
D gene: -; V gene: TRBV19; J gene: TRBJ2-1; clone size: -; CDR3 DNA: TGTGCCAGTAGTATAGGACAGGCTTACTACAATGAGCAGTTCTTC; CDR3 protein: CASSIGQAYYNEQFF
D gene: -; V gene: TRBV7-9; J gene: TRBJ1-1; clone size: -; CDR3 DNA: TGTGCCAGCAGCTTAGTGGTAGGGGGAACTGAAGCTTTCTTT; CDR3 protein: CASSLVVGGTEAFF
D gene: -; V gene: TRBV27; J gene: TRBJ1-5; clone size: -; CDR3 DNA: TGTGCCACTCCACTCCGCGAGGGCAGACAGCCCCAGCATTTT; CDR3 protein: CATPLREGRQPQHF
D gene: -; V gene: TRBV12-3/TRBV12-4; J gene: TRBJ1-2; clone size: -; CDR3 DNA: TGTGCCAGCAGTTCCCCCCACAGATATGGCTACACCTTC; CDR3 protein: CASSSPHRYGYTF
D gene: TRBD1; V gene: TRBV7-2; J gene: TRBJ1-2; clone size: -; CDR3 DNA: TGTGCCAGCAGCCCTAGAACAGGGGATAACTATGGCTACACCTTC; CDR3 protein: CASSPRTGDNYGYTF
D gene: -; V gene: TRBV4-1; J gene: TRBJ2-7; clone size: -; CDR3 DNA: TGCGCCAGCAGCCAAGATCCAGGGACCTACGAGCAGTACTTC; CDR3 protein: CASSQDPGTYEQYF
D gene: TRBD1; V gene: TRBV5-1; J gene: TRBJ1-2; clone size: -; CDR3 DNA: TGCGCCAGCCACATCGCCGGGACAGGGGGAGCTGGCTACACCTTC; CDR3 protein: CASHIAGTGGAGYTF
D gene: TRBD1; V gene: TRBV5-1; J gene: TRBJ1-2; clone size: -; CDR3 DNA: TGCGCCAGCAGCTTGACCCTAGGGACAGGGGAAGGCTACACCTTC; CDR3 protein: CASSLTLGTGEGYTF
D gene: -; V gene: TRBV4-1; J gene: TRBJ1-5; clone size: -; CDR3 DNA: TGCGCCAGCAGCCAAGATTCTGATCAGCCCCAGCATTTT; CDR3 protein: CASSQDSDQPQHF
D gene: TRBD1; V gene: TRBV10-1; J gene: TRBJ2-3; clone size: once; CDR3 DNA: TGCCCCAGCAGACGACAGGGTTCAGATACGCAGTATTTT; CDR3 protein: CPSRRQGSDTQYF
D gene: -; V gene: TRBV5-1; J gene: TRBJ2-1; clone size: once; CDR3 DNA: TGCGCCAGCAGCTTTCAAACGGACCAGCGGGCCTACAATGAGCAGTTCTTC; CDR3 protein: CASSFQTDQRAYNEQFF
D gene: TRBD1; V gene: TRBV29-1; J gene: TRBJ1-2; clone size: -; CDR3 DNA: TGCAGCGTTGAAGCCGGCGGGACAGGGGTTTATGGCTACACCTTC; CDR3 protein: CSVEAGGTGVYGYTF
D gene: TRBD2; V gene: TRBV19; J gene: TRBJ2-7; clone size: -; CDR3 DNA: TGTGCCAGTAGTCCACGGACTAGCGGGTTCGGCGGGGAGCAGTACTTC; CDR3 protein: CASSPRTSGFGGEQYF
D gene: -; V gene: TRBV29-1; J gene: TRBJ2-5; clone size: -; CDR3 DNA: TGCAGCATATCGGACAGACTTCAAGAGACCCAGTACTTC; CDR3 protein: CSISDRLQETQYF
D gene: TRBD2; V gene: TRBV10-2; J gene: TRBJ2-2; clone size: -; CDR3 DNA: TGCGCCAGCAGAAGGACTAGCGGGGTTGTCGGCGGGGAGCTGTTTTTT; CDR3 protein: CASRRTSGVVGGELFF
D gene: TRBD2; V gene: TRBV2; J gene: TRBJ2-7; clone size: -; CDR3 DNA: TGTGCCAGCAGTGGTTCGCTAGCGGGAGACCAGTACTTC; CDR3 protein: CASSGSLAGDQYF
D gene: TRBD1; V gene: TRBV19; J gene: TRBJ2-1; clone size: -; CDR3 DNA: TGTGCCAGTAGTATAGTAGGGACAGGGCGTAATGAGCAGTTCTTC; CDR3 protein: CASSIVGTGRNEQFF
D gene: -; V gene: TRBV7-7; J gene: TRBJ2-1; clone size: -; CDR3 DNA: TGTGCCAGCAGCTTAGGTGGTCAGGGGGGTTCTGAGCAGTTCTTC; CDR3 protein: CASSLGGQGGSEQFF
D gene: -; V gene: TRBV2; J gene: TRBJ2-3; clone size: -; CDR3 DNA: TGTGCCAGCAGTTTACAGGGTGCCGGTGGGACAGATACGCAGTATTTT; CDR3 protein: CASSLQGAGGTDTQYF
D gene: -; V gene: TRBV4-2; J gene: TRBJ1-2; clone size: -; CDR3 DNA: TGTGCCAGCAGCCAATCGGGAACCTATGGCTACACCTTC; CDR3 protein: CASSQSGTYGYTF
D gene: -; V gene: TRBV14; J gene: TRBJ2-7; clone size: -; CDR3 DNA: TGTGCCAGCAGCCAGCTTGGGACAACCGGAGAGCAGTACTTC; CDR3 protein: CASSQLGTTGEQYF
D gene: -; V gene: TRBV5-1; J gene: TRBJ1-6; clone size: -; CDR3 DNA: TGCGCCAGCAGCTTAACAGATAATTCACCCCTCCACTTT; CDR3 protein: CASSLTDNSPLHF
D gene: TRBD2; V gene: TRBV27; J gene: TRBJ2-3; clone size: -; CDR3 DNA: TGTGCCAGCAGTTCCGCATTGGGTAGCGGGAGAACAGATACGCAGTATTTT; CDR3 protein: CASSSALGSGRTDTQYF